The 3 T cell receptor beta chains in this list originate from one sample, sequenced in a study of identical twins. One entry per CDR3 protein results from TCRdb running MiXCR on the 5' RACE reads. Altogether more than 200,000 distinct CDR3 sequences are present, roughly 9.4% being singletons, with the ten largest covering approximately 5.1%. What was sequenced was memory (CD45RO+) T cells sorted from blood. The receptors were sampled from a woman aged 18-29 years in good health.

This clonotype was found many times. This rearrangement joins TRBV6-5 to TRBJ2-3; D remains unclear. This CDR3 has 13 residues. Trimming left V 0 bases short and J 6 bases short, with 7 bases between. CDR1 and CDR2 from the germline V gene are MNHEY and SVGAGI. For the CDR3, the DNA is TGTGCCAGCAGTTACTCCGAGGCGGATACGCAGTATTTT. This codes for CASSYSEADTQYF.

The sample holds many counts of this clonotype. This chain joins TRBV5-1 and TRBJ2-1; 8 nucleotides agree with TRBD1. Germline-derived CDR1 and CDR2 are SGHRS and YFSETQ. Trimming removed 3 bases from V and 9 bases from J; junction bases left unmatched: 8. This CDR3 spans 14 amino acids. The DNA for the CDR3 is TGCGCCAGCAGCTCCGGACAGGGAAGGGGTGAGCAGTTCTTC. Amino acids: CASSSGQGRGEQFF.

V is TRBV5-1 and J is TRBJ1-1; TRBD1 might be the D (6 bases). Germline CDR1 SGHRS, CDR2 YFSETQ. The CDR3 totals 14 residues. V was clipped by 4 bases and J by 1 base, with 11 bases between them. CDR3 DNA sequence: TGCGCCAGCAGCACACAGGGATCGAACACTGAAGCTTTCTTT. Protein product: CASSTQGSNTEAFF.